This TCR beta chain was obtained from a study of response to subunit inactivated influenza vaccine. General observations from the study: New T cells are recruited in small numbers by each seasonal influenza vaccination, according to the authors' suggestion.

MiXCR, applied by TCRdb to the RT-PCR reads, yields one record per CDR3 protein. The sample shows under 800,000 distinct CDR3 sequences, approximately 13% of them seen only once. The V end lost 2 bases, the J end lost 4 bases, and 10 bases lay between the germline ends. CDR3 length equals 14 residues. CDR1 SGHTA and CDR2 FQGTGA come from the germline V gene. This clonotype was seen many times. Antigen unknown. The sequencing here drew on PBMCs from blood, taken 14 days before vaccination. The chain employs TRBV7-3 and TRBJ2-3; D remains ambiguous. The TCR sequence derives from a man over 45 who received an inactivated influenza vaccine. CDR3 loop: CASSLGSSADTQYF. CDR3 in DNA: TGTGCCAGCAGCTTAGGTTCGAGCGCAGATACGCAGTATTTT.